The 21 T cell receptor beta chains reported below all come from one sample, sequenced in a study of blood T cell repertoires in COVID-19. Clones were sequenced by immunoSEQ multiplex PCR, and TCRdb holds only the in-frame ones, with some missing. The data contain approximately 240,000 clones, roughly nine tenths of them seen just once; the ten biggest clones take up about 6%. Sequencing was carried out using PBMCs or T cells enriched from blood (not recorded which). The receptors stem from a woman in her 30s with acute COVID-19.

The chain carries TRBV25-1 and TRBJ1-1; D is ambiguous. The CDR3 is 14 amino acids. Germline CDR1 and CDR2: MGHDK and SYGVNS. V was trimmed by 4 bases and J by 4 bases, leaving 13 bases between them. The DNA for the CDR3 is TGTGCCAGCAGTGCGTATCCCGTCGGCACTGAAGCTTTCTTT. Its translation: CASSAYPVGTEAFF.

This chain's CDR3 is CASSLDSRNGYTF. CDR3 nucleotides: TGTGCCAGCAGCTTAGACAGTCGGAATGGCTACACCTTC. V usage is TRBV7-9 and J usage is TRBJ1-2; D is undetermined. The CDR3 has 13 amino acids. CDR1 and CDR2 (germline): SEHNR, FQNEAQ (reference sequence). V was trimmed by 1 base and J by 6 bases, leaving 9 bases between them.

The rearrangement links TRBV2 to TRBJ1-2; TRBD1 might be the D (6 bases). This CDR3 is 14 amino acids long. From germline, CDR1 is SNHLY and CDR2 FYNNEI. V was trimmed by 4 bases and J by 2 bases, leaving 11 bases between them. In DNA form, the CDR3 reads TGTGCCAGCAGTGTGGACAGCTACAACTATGGCTACACCTTC. Amino acids: CASSVDSYNYGYTF.

The chain has TRBV28 and TRBJ2-7; D perhaps matches TRBD1 (6 bases). Deletions cut 7 bases from V and 1 base from J, with 14 bases between. There are 14 residues in the CDR3. Germline V CDR1 and CDR2: MDHEN, SYDVKM. CDR3 amino acids: CASTPQGFSYEQYF. The CDR3 nucleotides read TGTGCCAGCACCCCCCAGGGGTTTTCCTACGAGCAGTACTTC.

This clone was picked up a small number of times. J is TRBJ1-2 and V is TRBV27, with 8 bases lining up with TRBD1. The CDR3 is made up of 16 amino acids. V was pared by 2 bases and J by 8 bases, with 13 bases of the junction left unmatched. Germline values: CDR1 MNHEY, CDR2 SMNVEV (reference sequence). Written as DNA, the CDR3 is TGTGCCAGCAGTTTAAGACAGGGGCCACAAGGGAAGGGCTACACCTTC. Translated, it gives CASSLRQGPQGKGYTF.

Comments on this clone: The same CDR3 arises from other DNA sequences in this sample as well. The chain uses TRBV28 and TRBJ1-6; no clear D. Trimming took off 1 base at V and 6 bases at J, with 10 bases between the two ends. The CDR3 loop spans 15 amino acids. CDR1 and CDR2 (germline): MDHEN, SYDVKM. CDR3 loop: CASSLSGFPNSPLHF. The DNA of the CDR3 is TGTGCCAGCAGTTTATCCGGGTTCCCTAATTCACCCCTCCACTTT.

This chain joins TRBV6-5 and TRBJ2-1, with a tentative D call TRBD2 (6 bases). V was clipped by 6 bases and J by 6 bases, with 15 bases between them. CDR1 and CDR2 from the germline V gene are MNHEY and SVGAGI. The CDR3 has 14 residues. CDR3 nucleotide sequence: TGTGCCAGCAGACCCCCGGGGGATCGCAATGAGCAGTTCTTC. Translated: CASRPPGDRNEQFF.

This chain connects TRBV27 to TRBJ2-1, with TRBD1 as a possible D gene (5 bases). Trimming took 3 bases from V and 8 from J, leaving 17 bases between them. CDR1 MNHEY and CDR2 SMNVEV come from the germline V gene (reference sequence). The CDR3 is 15 residues long. The CDR3 bases are TGTGCCAGCAGTTTCAGGGATAATAGCCCCGATGAGCAGTTCTTC. Translated: CASSFRDNSPDEQFF.

The chain uses TRBV28 and TRBJ2-7, with 8 bases fitting TRBD2. Germline V gives CDR1 MDHEN, CDR2 SYDVKM. Germline trimming cut 3 bases from V and 7 bases from J; bases unmatched to any gene: 2. The CDR3 is made up of 12 amino acids. Here the CDR3 reads CASSFERGEQYF. The CDR3 DNA sequence: TGTGCCAGCAGTTTCGAGCGGGGGGAGCAGTACTTC.

The V gene is TRBV28, the J gene TRBJ1-6; 7 nucleotides agree with TRBD1. CDR3 length equals 15 residues. The germline V gene has CDR1 MDHEN and CDR2 SYDVKM. The ends lost 8 bases at V and 7 bases at J; junction bases unmatched: 11. The CDR3 reads CASRTGGGVNSPLHF. In DNA form, the CDR3 reads TGTGCCAGCCGGACAGGTGGGGGTGTGAATTCACCCCTCCACTTT. The full variable domain, in which reference TRBV28 and TRBJ1-6 provide the parts outside the CDR3, is DVKVTQSSRYLVKRTGEKVFLECVQDMDHENMFWYRQDPGLGLRLIYFSYDVKMKEKGDIPEGYSVSREKKERFSLILESASTNQTSMYLCASRTGGGVNSPLHFGNGTRLTVT.

CDR3 coding DNA: TGCGCCAGCAGCTTGGTAGCGGGGAGCAACTACGAGCAGTACTTC. It specifies CASSLVAGSNYEQYF. V is TRBV5-1 and J is TRBJ2-7; 8 bases match TRBD2. This CDR3 is 15 amino acids long. Germline CDR1 reads SGHRS; CDR2 reads YFSETQ. After removal of 0 bases from V and 3 bases from J, the junction contained 5 bases not matched to a gene.

The rearrangement uses TRBV24-1 and TRBJ1-2; TRBD1 aligns across 10 bases. Germline CDR1 KGHDR, CDR2 SFDVKD. This CDR3 has 14 amino acids. V lost 1 base to trimming and J lost 8 bases; unmatched junction nucleotides: 3. CDR3 in amino acids: CATSDFGTGVGYTF. For the CDR3, the DNA is TGTGCCACCAGTGATTTTGGGACAGGGGTAGGCTACACCTTC.

The chain joins TRBV5-1 to TRBJ2-3, with D possibly TRBD2 on 5 matching bases. Germline V lookup: CDR1 SGHRS, CDR2 YFSETQ. With 4 bases removed from V and 3 bases from J, the gap between germline ends came to 12 bases. The CDR3 runs 14 residues. The CDR3 reads CASSPRGGTDTQYF. CDR3 bases: TGCGCCAGCAGCCCGAGAGGAGGAACAGATACGCAGTATTTT.

This clone has a single count. This chain uses TRBV7-3 with TRBJ1-1; D gene unclear. V was trimmed by 1 base and J by 1 base, leaving 4 bases between them. This CDR3 is built from 13 residues. CDR1 is SGHTA, CDR2 FQGTGA, per germline. Here the CDR3 DNA reads TGTGCCAGCAGCTTAAACAGGAACACTGAAGCTTTCTTT. Translation gives CASSLNRNTEAFF.

This CDR3 is CASSLGPRMTGIGYTF. The CDR3 DNA sequence: TGTGCCAGCAGCCTAGGGCCCCGGATGACAGGGATTGGCTACACCTTC. This rearrangement joins TRBV7-2 to TRBJ1-2; 7 bases match TRBD1. Germline V gene sequence: CDR1 SGHTA, CDR2 FQGNSA. The CDR3 spans 16 residues. V trimming: 5 bases; J trimming: 7 bases; junction bases outside the gene matches: 16. The full variable domain, in which reference TRBV7-2 and TRBJ1-2 provide the parts outside the CDR3, is GAGVSQSPSNKVTEKGKDVELRCDPISGHTALYWYRQSLGQGLEFLIYFQGNSAPDKSGLPSDRFSAERTGGSVSTLTIQRTQQEDSAVYLCASSLGPRMTGIGYTFGSGTRLTVV.

The chain joins TRBV19 to TRBJ1-2, with D unclear. V was pared by 5 bases and J by 3 bases, with 16 bases between. The germline V gene encodes CDR1 LNHDA and CDR2 SQIVND (reference sequence). The CDR3 loop spans 15 amino acids. The CDR3 loop reads CASSSDGGHDYGYTF. In DNA form, the CDR3 reads TGTGCCAGTAGTTCAGATGGAGGGCACGACTATGGCTACACCTTC.

The chain carries TRBV28 and TRBJ1-2, with D possibly TRBD1 on 5 matching bases. Germline V gives CDR1 MDHEN, CDR2 SYDVKM. Trimming left V 5 bases short and J 8 bases short, with 15 bases between. The CDR3 has 13 residues. The CDR3 coding sequence is TGTGCCAGCAGTCCGCACAAGGGGAAGGGCTACACCTTC. It encodes CASSPHKGKGYTF.

The chain couples TRBV7-9 to TRBJ1-6; maybe TRBD1 (5 bases). The CDR3 has 17 residues. CDR1 SEHNR and CDR2 FQNEAQ come from the germline V gene (reference sequence). Trimming cost V 0 bases and J 4 bases, with 13 bases left between them. For the CDR3, the DNA is TGTGCCAGCAGCTTAGCCGACGCCAGGGCATATAATTCACCCCTCCACTTT. Translating it yields CASSLADARAYNSPLHF.

The chain recombines TRBV3-1 (or the pseudogene TRBV3-2) with TRBJ2-5, with TRBD1 as a possible D gene (5 bases). Germline-derived CDR1 and CDR2 are LGHDT and YNNKEL (reference sequence). V shed 1 base and J shed 0 bases, with 12 bases lying between them. The CDR3 covers 16 residues. CDR3 loop: CASSQGPGMYQETQYF. The CDR3 DNA reads as TGTGCCAGCAGCCAAGGACCAGGGATGTACCAAGAGACCCAGTACTTC.

The chain is built from TRBV27 and TRBJ1-4, with TRBD1 identical over 8 bases. The J segment lost 5 bases and the V segment lost 8 bases, leaving 4 bases of the junction unmatched. Germline V gene lookup returns CDR1 MNHEY and CDR2 SMNVEV (reference sequence). The CDR3 is 13 residues long. The CDR3 is CASGDRRNEKLFF. The CDR3 coding sequence is TGTGCCAGCGGGGACAGGCGGAATGAAAAACTGTTTTTT.

This clone was found a few times. The chain is built from TRBV27 and TRBJ1-1; 8 bases are shared with TRBD1. Germline CDR1 and CDR2: MNHEY and SMNVEV (reference sequence). This CDR3 has 17 amino acids. The V and J ends lost 6 bases and 4 bases, in that order; junction bases with no gene match: 16. CDR3 in amino acids: CASRSARTGSLFTEAFF. In DNA form, the CDR3 reads TGTGCCAGCAGAAGCGCGAGGACAGGGTCCCTGTTCACTGAAGCTTTCTTT.